The 20 T cell receptor beta chains presented below share a single source sample, sequenced in a study of T cell responses to AZD1222 COVID-19 vaccine. Repertoires were generated with immunoSEQ multiplex PCR, while TCRdb's copy carries only in-frame clones and drops some. This sample carries about 170,000 clones, roughly nine tenths of them seen once, and the ten largest clones take about 2.6%. This specimen was peripheral blood, taken on day 0 of AZD1222 vaccination. These receptors were obtained from an adult in good health.

V and J are TRBV29-1 and TRBJ2-7, with D possibly matching TRBD2 (5 bases). Germline values: CDR1 SQVTM, CDR2 ANQGSEA. Trimming pared 3 bases from V and 5 bases from J, leaving 5 bases between. The CDR3 contains 10 residues. CDR3 nucleotides: TGCAGCGTTGAGGAGGACGAGCAGTACTTC. This encodes CSVEEDEQYF.

The J gene is TRBJ1-2, the V gene TRBV10-2; D gene unclear. Germline V gene lookup returns CDR1 WSHSY and CDR2 SAAADI. There are 14 residues in the CDR3. V was pared by 3 bases and J by 2 bases, with 10 bases between. In nucleotides, the CDR3 is TGCGCCAGCAGTGAACGGGCCAAAAACTATGGCTACACCTTC. Amino acid sequence: CASSERAKNYGYTF.

The chain recombines TRBV4-3 with TRBJ2-1; perhaps TRBD1 as D (6 bases). V was trimmed by 6 bases and J by 9 bases, leaving 18 bases between them. The CDR3 runs 14 residues. Germline V gives CDR1 LGHNA, CDR2 YSLEER. The CDR3 DNA sequence: TGCGCCAGCAGTCCACAAAGTCAACAGGGTGAGCAGTTCTTC. As protein: CASSPQSQQGEQFF.

The chain is built from TRBV19 and TRBJ1-5; weak D call: TRBD1 (5 bases). From germline, CDR1 is LNHDA and CDR2 SQIVND (reference sequence). The CDR3 runs 13 residues. V was pared by 9 bases and J by 1 base, with 10 bases between. The CDR3 coding sequence is TGTGCCAGCGCGGGGGACAGCAATCAGCCCCAGCATTTT. This sequence encodes CASAGDSNQPQHF.

J is TRBJ2-5 and V is TRBV6-5, with a tentative D call TRBD2 (5 bases). The V gene lost 5 bases and the J gene lost 4 bases, with 11 bases spanning the gap. The CDR3 extends over 13 amino acids. CDR1 and CDR2 from the germline V gene are MNHEY and SVGAGI. The CDR3 nucleotides read TGTGCCAGCAGTCCGGGGAATCCAGAGACCCAGTACTTC. Translation: CASSPGNPETQYF.

This chain connects TRBV11-2 to TRBJ2-2; TRBD2 might be the D (6 bases). The V and J ends lost 5 bases and 6 bases respectively, with 13 bases between them. The germline V gene has CDR1 SGHAT and CDR2 FQNNGV. This CDR3 is built from 14 residues. The CDR3 protein is CASSPRLVSGELFF. CDR3 DNA: TGTGCCAGCAGCCCGAGACTAGTTTCCGGGGAGCTGTTTTTT. Together with reference TRBV11-2 and TRBJ2-2, the CDR3 gives the full variable domain: EAGVAQSPRYKIIEKRQSVAFWCNPISGHATLYWYQQILGQGPKLLIQFQNNGVVDDSQLPKDRFSAERLKGVDSTLKIQPAKLEDSAVYLCASSPRLVSGELFFGEGSRLTVL.

This rearrangement joins TRBV7-2 to TRBJ2-7, with TRBD1 identical over 9 bases. Per germline, CDR1 SGHTA and CDR2 FQGNSA. The trim removed 1 base at V and 3 bases at J, leaving 7 bases unmatched. CDR3 length: 16 residues. CDR3: CASSLVPGTGSYEQYF. The CDR3 region has the DNA TGTGCCAGCAGCTTAGTCCCCGGGACAGGGAGCTACGAGCAGTACTTC.

This clone was observed a single time. V and J are TRBV7-2 and TRBJ1-5; D gene uncertain. The CDR3 spans 12 residues. The germline V and J ends were trimmed by 1 base and 7 bases, with 5 bases remaining between them. CDR1 is SGHTA and CDR2 is FQGNSA in the germline V gene. This CDR3 is CASSLGVQPQHF. The CDR3 coding sequence is TGTGCCAGCAGCTTAGGGGTCCAGCCCCAGCATTTT.

In DNA form, the CDR3 reads TGTGCCAGCAGCCAGACGGGACTAGCGGGGGGCCCCGAGCAGTACTTC. This gives the protein CASSQTGLAGGPEQYF. V is TRBV7-2 and J is TRBJ2-7; 15 bases are shared with TRBD2. Germline V lookup: CDR1 SGHTA, CDR2 FQGNSA. The CDR3 is 16 amino acids. V shed 5 bases, J shed 6 bases, and the junction held 8 bases outside the gene matches.

V and J are TRBV7-2 and TRBJ1-2; TRBD1 might be the D (5 bases). The germline V gene has CDR1 SGHTA and CDR2 FQGNSA. The CDR3 covers 14 residues. Trimming pared 1 base from V and 8 bases from J, leaving 14 bases between. The CDR3 reads CASSLEGTAIGYTF. CDR3 sequence (DNA): TGTGCCAGCAGCTTAGAGGGGACCGCTATCGGCTACACCTTC.

V and J are TRBV7-3 and TRBJ2-3, with 7 nucleotides matching TRBD2. The germline gives CDR1 SGHTA, CDR2 FQGTGA. The J segment lost 6 bases and the V segment lost 0 bases, leaving 18 bases of the junction unmatched. The CDR3 spans 19 residues. CDR3 in amino acids: CASSLTIPSGAGPGDTQYF. DNA of the CDR3: TGTGCCAGCAGCTTAACAATACCGTCAGGAGCGGGGCCGGGGGATACGCAGTATTTT.

This clone was counted only a few times. The chain couples TRBV27 to TRBJ2-2; D might be TRBD1 (5 bases). This CDR3 spans 14 amino acids. CDR1 is MNHEY, CDR2 SMNVEV, per germline (reference sequence). Deletions cut 7 bases from V and 0 bases from J, with 9 bases between. CDR3 residues: CASKTGPNTGELFF. DNA for the CDR3: TGTGCCAGCAAAACAGGTCCGAACACCGGGGAGCTGTTTTTT.

The chain recombines TRBV27 with TRBJ1-6; TRBD1 matches 7 bases. The CDR3 is 15 amino acids. Germline loops: CDR1 MNHEY, CDR2 SMNVEV (reference sequence). V shed 4 bases, J shed 6 bases, and the junction held 6 bases outside the gene matches. The CDR3 protein is CASSSQGLRNSPLHF. Written as DNA, the CDR3 is TGTGCCAGCAGTTCACAGGGGCTTCGTAATTCACCCCTCCACTTT.

The rearrangement joins TRBV7-9 to TRBJ2-3, with 10 bases matching TRBD2. Germline CDR1 is SEHNR and CDR2 is FQNEAQ (reference sequence). The CDR3 runs 16 residues. V lost 4 bases, J lost 0 bases, and 4 bases stayed unmatched. The CDR3 DNA follows: TGTGCCAGCAGCTCCCGACTAGCGGGTAGCACAGATACGCAGTATTTT. This encodes CASSSRLAGSTDTQYF.

The CDR3 here is CASSIPGPNTEAFF. The CDR3 bases are TGTGCCAGTAGTATACCCGGACCTAACACTGAAGCTTTCTTT. This chain uses TRBV19 with TRBJ1-1; no reliable D call. Germline-derived CDR1 and CDR2 are LNHDA and SQIVND (reference sequence). CDR3 length equals 14 residues. The V gene lost 2 bases and the J gene lost 2 bases, with 9 bases spanning the gap.

V and J are TRBV29-1 and TRBJ1-2, with D possibly TRBD1 on 6 matching bases. V lost 2 bases and J 3 bases, leaving 10 bases between the germline ends. Germline V gene sequence: CDR1 SQVTM, CDR2 ANQGSEA. The CDR3 runs to 13 residues. The CDR3 DNA sequence: TGCAGCGTTGAAAATAGACAGGACTATGGCTACACCTTC. Amino acid sequence: CSVENRQDYGYTF. Full variable domain (rest looked up from reference TRBV29-1 and TRBJ1-2): SAVISQKPSRDICQRGTSLTIQCQVDSQVTMMFWYRQQPGQSLTLIATANQGSEATYESGFVIDKFPISRPNLTFSTLTVSNMSPEDSSIYLCSVENRQDYGYTFGSGTRLTVV.

This chain links TRBV29-1 with TRBJ2-7; 9 bases are a match to TRBD1. This CDR3 region has 16 residues. J gave up 0 bases and V 0 bases, and 6 bases lay outside the gene matches. Germline V gene lookup returns CDR1 SQVTM and CDR2 ANQGSEA. The CDR3 sequence is CSVEDWGTGSSYEQYF. The CDR3 DNA follows: TGCAGCGTTGAAGATTGGGGGACAGGGAGCTCCTACGAGCAGTACTTC.

V gene TRBV25-1 combines with J gene TRBJ2-7; D might be TRBD2 (6 bases). The germline CDR1 and CDR2 sequences are MGHDK and SYGVNS. The ends were cut back, 2 bases at V and 9 bases at J, with 17 bases in the middle. This CDR3 is built from 14 residues. This CDR3 is CASSERRRERPQYF. Here the CDR3 DNA reads TGTGCCAGCAGTGAAAGGAGGAGGGAGCGTCCGCAGTACTTC.

The V call is TRBV27, the J call TRBJ1-2; D perhaps matches TRBD1 (6 bases). There are 13 residues in the CDR3. Per germline, CDR1 MNHEY and CDR2 SMNVEV (reference sequence). V dropped 2 bases and J dropped 4 bases, with 8 bases sitting between them. The CDR3 nucleotides read TGTGCCAGCAGTTTAAGGGGGGGCTATGGCTACACCTTC. Its protein product is CASSLRGGYGYTF.

This chain joins TRBV30 and TRBJ2-2; TRBD1 matches at 9 bases. The CDR3 has 15 residues. The V gene's germline CDR1 is GTSNPN and CDR2 SVGIG (reference sequence). V was clipped by 1 base and J by 5 bases; unmatched bases: 5. CDR3 protein: CAWSAGQGRTGELFF. The CDR3 nucleotides read TGTGCCTGGAGTGCTGGACAGGGGAGGACCGGGGAGCTGTTTTTT.